This entry is about one TCR beta chain. What it binds is unknown. The data are from a study of CD8+ T cells in alopecia areata. Study observations and caveats: Normal scalp had lower clonality than lesional scalp, with alopecia totalis/universalis lesions showing this most strongly.

The germline gives CDR1 SEHNR, CDR2 FQNEAQ (reference sequence). This CDR3 contains 14 residues. Trimming left V 2 bases short and J 8 bases short, with 13 bases between. CD4+ and CD8+ T cells were sorted from PBMCs. As the sequencing template, cDNA was produced by extracting RNA and reverse transcribing it. Clones were sequenced by immunoSEQ multiplex PCR, and TCRdb holds only the in-frame ones, with some missing. Of about 120,000 clones in the sample, about 50% were seen once. The V gene is TRBV7-9, the J gene TRBJ2-1; D not resolved. Sequencing was performed on CD8+ T cells sorted from blood, taken at week 0. The TCR comes from a human donor with alopecia areata. The CDR3 bases are TGTGCCAGCAGCTTAAGTAGTGGGCCCGATGAGCAGTTCTTC. Encoded protein: CASSLSSGPDEQFF.